This T cell receptor beta chain was identified in a study of shared clonotypes between healthy human individuals. Worth noting for this clone: Antigen unknown.

Study conclusions and caveats: It was expected that sequencing depth would affect clonotype sharing among donors. Memory subsets generally showed lower estimated richness than naive subsets. Represented diversity, genetic and exposure-history alike, was limited by few donors.

Terminally differentiated effector memory CD45RA+ cells were excluded by CCR7 positive selection of CD45RO-negative cells. Assay: immunoSEQ multiplex PCR; the TCRdb copy retains only in-frame clones and omits some. The sample includes about 2 million clones, about 94% of them seen just once. The source is a man between 18 and 29 years old in good health. The material sequenced was naive CD8+ T cells sorted from blood.

The CDR3 loop is CASMGLGTNTQYF. In DNA form, the CDR3 reads TGTGCCAGCATGGGACTAGGCACGAATACGCAGTATTTT. The chain recombines TRBV2 with TRBJ2-3; 8 positions agree with TRBD2. The germline CDR1 and CDR2 sequences are SNHLY and FYNNEI. The trim removed 7 bases at V and 7 bases at J, leaving 7 bases unmatched. The CDR3 totals 13 residues.